This TCR beta chain was observed in a study of PD-1 blockade in classical Hodgkin lymphoma. Study summary: Patients received nivolumab 3 mg/kg intravenously every 2 weeks. General study findings and limits: Prior therapy or disease activity may underlie the repertoire differences, whose causes remain undefined. Significantly greater TCR diversity emerged by C4D1 in CD4+ cells but not CD8+ cells.

There are 14 residues in the CDR3. Trimming removed 0 bases from V and 5 bases from J; junction bases left unmatched: 1. In germline, CDR1 is SGHTA, CDR2 FQGNSA. Assay used: immunoSEQ multiplex PCR; TCRdb lists only in-frame clones, some missing. The table records tens of thousands of clones, roughly 89% of them present only once. With regard to this clone: Its antigen is not known.

Every patient experienced relapse after autologous stem cell transplantation, and brentuximab vedotin exposure varied. Complete response, partial response or progressive disease were the best responses. The sequenced sample was peripheral blood mononuclear cells (PBMCs), obtained at baseline. This TCR came from a human donor with classical Hodgkin lymphoma. The chain employs TRBV7-2 and TRBJ2-1, with 7 bases fitting TRBD2. CDR3 residues: CASSLAGGHNEQFF. CDR3 nucleotide sequence: TGTGCCAGCAGCTTAGCGGGAGGGCACAATGAGCAGTTCTTC.